Each of the 28 T cell receptor beta chains below was sequenced from the same sample in a study of shared clonotypes between healthy human individuals. This table comes from immunoSEQ multiplex PCR, and its TCRdb copy is limited to in-frame clones, with some not included. The sample includes roughly 810,000 clones, roughly 96% of them seen just once. Selected positively for CCR7 and CD45RO-negative, naive CD8 cells excluded terminally differentiated effector memory CD45RA+ cells. The specimen sequenced was naive CD8+ T cells sorted from blood. The receptors were gathered from a young man in good health.

This sequence joins TRBV11-2 and TRBJ2-7; 8 bases map to TRBD1. The ends lost 4 bases at V and 2 bases at J; junction bases unmatched: 4. Germline V gene lookup returns CDR1 SGHAT and CDR2 FQNNGV. There are 14 residues in the CDR3. In nucleotides, the CDR3 is TGTGCCAGCAGCTCCTGGGACAGGCCCTACGAGCAGTACTTC. Its protein is CASSSWDRPYEQYF.

The chain is built from TRBV27 and TRBJ2-7; 11 bases are shared with TRBD2. Germline-derived CDR1 and CDR2 are MNHEY and SMNVEV (reference sequence). Trimming removed 5 bases from V and 3 bases from J; junction bases left unmatched: 6. The CDR3 extends over 15 amino acids. CDR3 amino acids: CASSPGTSGLYEQYF. In nucleotides, the CDR3 is TGTGCCAGCAGTCCCGGGACTAGCGGTCTCTACGAGCAGTACTTC.

The chain joins TRBV6-5 to TRBJ2-5; no reliable D call. Per germline, CDR1 MNHEY and CDR2 SVGAGI. The CDR3 sequence is 13 residues long. Trimming left V 2 bases short and J 3 bases short, with 7 bases between. CDR3 sequence reads: CASSYGGKETQYF. The CDR3, as DNA: TGTGCCAGCAGTTACGGCGGCAAAGAGACCCAGTACTTC.

A word on this clone: This CDR3 is also generated by other DNA sequences in the sample. The chain uses TRBV7-9 and TRBJ2-3; D gene uncertain. CDR1 is SEHNR and CDR2 is FQNEAQ in the germline V gene (reference sequence). The ends were cut back, 5 bases at V and 0 bases at J, with 3 bases in the middle. There are 12 residues in the CDR3. As DNA, the CDR3 is TGTGCCAGCAGCCTAAGCACAGATACGCAGTATTTT. Its translation is CASSLSTDTQYF.

The rearrangement uses TRBV6-1 and TRBJ2-3, with 8 bases lining up with TRBD2. The CDR3 is 14 amino acids. From germline, CDR1 is MNHNS and CDR2 SASEGT. V gave up 1 base and J gave up 4 bases; unmatched junction bases: 1. The CDR3 DNA reads TGTGCCAGCAGTGAAGGCGGGGGGCCAGATACGCAGTATTTT. Amino acid sequence: CASSEGGGPDTQYF.

The gene calls are TRBV7-6 and TRBJ2-2; unclear D gene. The germline V gene has CDR1 SGHVS and CDR2 FNYEAQ. This CDR3 is built from 15 residues. Between the trimmed V and J ends, which lost 8 bases and 0 bases, there was a span of 13 bases. CDR3 in DNA: TGTGCCAGCCGAAACGACGGACCGAACACCGGGGAGCTGTTTTTT. Translating gives CASRNDGPNTGELFF.

The rearrangement joins TRBV28 to TRBJ2-7; 7 bases are shared with TRBD2. The trim removed 5 bases at V and 6 bases at J, leaving 10 bases unmatched. Germline V lookup: CDR1 MDHEN, CDR2 SYDVKM. CDR3 length equals 14 residues. CDR3 region: CASSLSSGVGEQYF. In DNA form, the CDR3 reads TGTGCCAGCAGTCTTTCCAGCGGGGTTGGCGAGCAGTACTTC. Using reference TRBV28 and TRBJ2-7 for the parts outside the CDR3, the full variable domain is DVKVTQSSRYLVKRTGEKVFLECVQDMDHENMFWYRQDPGLGLRLIYFSYDVKMKEKGDIPEGYSVSREKKERFSLILESASTNQTSMYLCASSLSSGVGEQYFGPGTRLTVT.

The rearrangement joins TRBV6-5 to TRBJ2-3; TRBD2 matches at 13 bases. Germline CDR1 MNHEY, CDR2 SVGAGI. This CDR3 has 16 amino acids. The J segment lost 3 bases and the V segment lost 4 bases, leaving 4 bases of the junction unmatched. CDR3 region: CASSSQTSGRTDTQYF. In DNA, the CDR3 is TGTGCCAGCAGTTCCCAGACTAGCGGGAGGACAGATACGCAGTATTTT.

This sequence joins TRBV5-1 and TRBJ2-7; D possibly corresponds to TRBD1 (6 bases). CDR3 length: 13 amino acids. CDR1 and CDR2 (germline): SGHRS, YFSETQ. V lost 2 bases to trimming and J lost 5 bases, with 11 bases between them. CDR3 nucleotide sequence: TGCGCCAGCAGCTTCCCAGGGGACCACGAGCAGTACTTC. It specifies CASSFPGDHEQYF.

This clone occurred once. The V gene is TRBV28, the J gene TRBJ2-7; D remains ambiguous. The CDR3 is 14 amino acids. V lost 3 bases and J lost 2, with 11 bases in between. Germline lookup yields CDR1 MDHEN and CDR2 SYDVKM. CDR3 protein: CASSFLGKTYEQYF. CDR3 in DNA: TGTGCCAGCAGTTTCCTGGGGAAAACCTACGAGCAGTACTTC. Based on the CDR3 plus reference TRBV28 and TRBJ2-7, the full variable domain is DVKVTQSSRYLVKRTGEKVFLECVQDMDHENMFWYRQDPGLGLRLIYFSYDVKMKEKGDIPEGYSVSREKKERFSLILESASTNQTSMYLCASSFLGKTYEQYFGPGTRLTVT.

This chain joins TRBV5-1 and TRBJ2-1, with a weak D call TRBD1 (6 bases). Trimming removed 4 bases from V and 7 bases from J, with 12 bases in between. The CDR3 has 13 residues. The germline gives CDR1 SGHRS, CDR2 YFSETQ. The CDR3 DNA reads as TGCGCCAGCAGCCTACAGGGTTGGAATGAGCAGTTCTTC. Encoded protein: CASSLQGWNEQFF.

This sequence joins TRBV19 and TRBJ2-1; 14 bases are a match to TRBD2. The V gene end was trimmed by 5 bases and the J gene end by 0 bases; junction bases not matched to a gene: 9. There are 19 residues in the CDR3. In germline, CDR1 is LNHDA, CDR2 SQIVND (reference sequence). CDR3 nucleotide sequence: TGTGCCAGTAGTTTCCTACTTGGACTAGCGGGAGGCTCCTACAATGAGCAGTTCTTC. Translated: CASSFLLGLAGGSYNEQFF.

The rearrangement uses TRBV13 and TRBJ1-1, with unresolved D. Trimming took off 2 bases at V and 0 bases at J, with 10 bases between the two ends. Germline V CDR1 and CDR2: PRHDT, FYEKMQ (reference sequence). CDR3 size: 15 residues. CDR3 coding DNA: TGTGCCAGCAGCTTACACGAGGGTATGAACACTGAAGCTTTCTTT. Its translation: CASSLHEGMNTEAFF.

The chain employs TRBV15 and TRBJ1-5, with a possible D match to TRBD1 (5 bases). This CDR3 is built from 15 residues. Trimming cost V 1 base and J 7 bases, with 14 bases left between them. Germline V CDR1 and CDR2: LNHNV, YYDKDF (reference sequence). The CDR3 region has the DNA TGTGCCACCAGCAGAGTCGGGGCGGGCAGGCAGCCCCAGCATTTT. Translated, it gives CATSRVGAGRQPQHF. The full variable domain, with the rest looked up from reference TRBV15 and TRBJ1-5, is DAMVIQNPRYQVTQFGKPVTLSCSQTLNHNVMYWYQQKSSQAPKLLFHYYDKDFNNEADTPDNFQSRRPNTSFCFLDIRSPGLGDTAMYLCATSRVGAGRQPQHFGDGTRLSIL.

V usage is TRBV5-8 and J usage is TRBJ2-1, with 8 bases identical to TRBD2. CDR3 size: 16 residues. Germline trimming cut 7 bases from V and 4 bases from J; bases unmatched to any gene: 13. From germline, CDR1 is SGHTS and CDR2 YDEGEE. The CDR3 sequence is CASFIPGLAPYNEQFF. The CDR3 DNA sequence: TGTGCCAGCTTCATCCCCGGACTAGCACCTTACAATGAGCAGTTCTTC.

The chain has TRBV28 and TRBJ1-1; D remains ambiguous. There are 13 residues in the CDR3. The germline V and J ends were trimmed by 1 base and 5 bases, with 8 bases remaining between them. The V gene's germline CDR1 is MDHEN and CDR2 SYDVKM. In DNA, the CDR3 is TGTGCCAGCAGTTTATCGGGAGGAACTGAAGCTTTCTTT. Its protein is CASSLSGGTEAFF.

A note on this clone: The sample holds other DNA sequences that translate to the same CDR3. J is TRBJ2-7 and V is TRBV5-4, with 7 bases aligning to TRBD2. Germline V gene data show CDR1 as SGHNT and CDR2 as YYREEE (reference sequence). V lost 0 bases and J lost 3; bases outside the gene matches: 0. The CDR3 totals 13 residues. CDR3 DNA: TGTGCCAGCAGCTTGGCTAGCGGCTACGAGCAGTACTTC. This codes for CASSLASGYEQYF.

The V and J genes are TRBV9 and TRBJ2-7, with D unresolved. The CDR3 is made up of 14 amino acids. Trimming took 0 bases from V and 2 from J, leaving 9 bases between them. CDR1 is SGDLS, CDR2 YYNGEE, per germline. The CDR3 nucleotides read TGTGCCAGCAGCGTAGCGGAGTCACCCTACGAGCAGTACTTC. It encodes CASSVAESPYEQYF.

The chain combines TRBV4-1 with TRBJ2-7; 11 bases are a match to TRBD2. The CDR3 length is 15 residues. Trimming removed 1 base from V and 7 bases from J; junction bases left unmatched: 6. Germline values: CDR1 MGHRA, CDR2 YSYEKL. DNA for the CDR3: TGCGCCAGCAGCCAAGTGGAACTAGCGGGAGTTGAGCAGTACTTC. Translating gives CASSQVELAGVEQYF.

This chain uses TRBV9 with TRBJ2-3, with TRBD2 matching 8 bases. V dropped 1 base and J dropped 2; count of bases not matched to a gene: 6. From germline, CDR1 is SGDLS and CDR2 YYNGEE. The CDR3 sequence is 16 residues long. For the CDR3, the DNA is TGTGCCAGCAGCGTACGGGAGGGAGGGCCCACAGATACGCAGTATTTT. As protein: CASSVREGGPTDTQYF.

This chain joins TRBV4-1 and TRBJ2-7; D is ambiguous. Germline CDR1 and CDR2: MGHRA and YSYEKL. This CDR3 is built from 15 residues. The V and J ends lost 0 bases and 1 base respectively, with 10 bases between them. As DNA, the CDR3 is TGCGCCAGCAGCCAAGAAATTACGGTTTCCTACGAGCAGTACTTC. Its translation is CASSQEITVSYEQYF.

The chain employs TRBV10-2 and TRBJ2-1; 11 bases match TRBD1. This CDR3 region has 15 residues. Looked up from germline, CDR1 is WSHSY and CDR2 is SAAADI. The J segment lost 3 bases and the V segment lost 5 bases, leaving 3 bases of the junction unmatched. CDR3 region: CASSSGTGGYNEQFF. CDR3 nucleotides: TGCGCCAGCAGTTCCGGGACAGGGGGCTACAATGAGCAGTTCTTC.

The CDR3 DNA reads TGTGCCAGCAGTGGACTAGCGGGAGGTTACAATGAGCAGTTCTTC. This sequence encodes CASSGLAGGYNEQFF. V usage is TRBV2 and J usage is TRBJ2-1, with 13 bases identical to TRBD2. Germline assignment: CDR1 SNHLY and CDR2 FYNNEI. After removal of 4 bases from V and 4 bases from J, the junction contained 1 base not matched to a gene. The CDR3 totals 15 residues.

The chain employs TRBV2 and TRBJ2-7; the match to TRBD1 covers 9 bases. The junction had 9 bases not matched to a gene; V was cut back by 6 bases and J by 3 bases. Germline V gene data show CDR1 as SNHLY and CDR2 as FYNNEI. CDR3 size: 15 residues. The CDR3 reads CASRLGQGWSYEQYF. Here the CDR3 DNA reads TGTGCCAGCAGACTTGGACAGGGGTGGAGCTACGAGCAGTACTTC.

V usage is TRBV5-5 and J usage is TRBJ2-7, with D possibly matching TRBD1 (6 bases). The CDR3 contains 17 residues. V dropped 3 bases and J dropped 3 bases, with 22 bases sitting between them. CDR1 and CDR2 from the germline V gene are SGHKS and YYEKEE (reference sequence). The CDR3 region is CASSYSLVGAQDYEQYF. The CDR3, as DNA: TGTGCCAGCAGCTATTCCCTGGTGGGGGCGCAGGACTACGAGCAGTACTTC.

The CDR3 loop is CASSLQRRDRGPQHF. The CDR3 DNA follows: TGTGCCAGCAGCCTGCAGAGGAGAGATAGGGGGCCCCAGCATTTT. The V and J genes are TRBV28 and TRBJ1-5; D may be TRBD1 (5 bases). Looked up from germline, CDR1 is MDHEN and CDR2 is SYDVKM. This CDR3 is built from 15 residues. V was shortened by 6 bases and J by 9 bases, with 21 bases between the two germline ends.

V is TRBV19 and J is TRBJ1-3; 10 bases fit TRBD1. CDR1 and CDR2 from the germline V gene are LNHDA and SQIVND (reference sequence). This CDR3 is 16 amino acids long. The trim removed 1 base at V and 4 bases at J, leaving 4 bases unmatched. CDR3 nucleotides: TGTGCCAGTAGTATAGGACAGGGGGCGAACGGAAACACCATATATTTT. It yields the protein CASSIGQGANGNTIYF.

The CDR3 DNA reads as TGTGCCAGCAGCTTCCTAGCGGCAGATACGCAGTATTTT. Protein: CASSFLAADTQYF. This rearrangement joins TRBV7-9 to TRBJ2-3; TRBD2 aligns across 7 bases. The CDR3 is made up of 13 amino acids. With 3 bases clipped from V and 4 bases from J, the junction kept 1 base outside the gene matches. Germline CDR1 is SEHNR and CDR2 is FQNEAQ (reference sequence).